The TCR beta chain under discussion was sequenced for a study of CXCR3-negative and CXCR3-positive naive CD8 T cells. Study as a whole: Total TRB output reached 120 million to 150 million reads, about 1.5 +/- 0.3 million per library.

Via 5' RACE with UMI labels, TRB cDNA libraries were prepared. TCRdb re-called the 5' RACE reads and gives one entry per CDR3 protein, without DNA. The sample table includes roughly 29,000 distinct CDR3 sequences. The study sorted every CD8+ T cell subset in triplicate at approximately 300,000 cells each. This sequence was found in a human donor in good health. Some clones in this sample may be carry-over from other donors' samples. Sequenced input: memory CD8+ T cells from blood.

The CDR3 here is CASASIDDTQYF. The J gene is TRBJ2-3, the V gene TRBV12-5. Looked up from germline, CDR1 is LGHNT and CDR2 is FRNRAP. This CDR3 has 12 residues.